This TCR beta chain was captured by sequencing in a study of T cells in Graves' hyperthyroidism and ophthalmopathy. Researchers took RNA transcripts and amplified the TCR beta CDR3 regions from them. In the first-round RT-PCR of the TCR CDR3, the HTBI primer set was used. MiXCR, run by TCRdb on the multiplex PCR reads, gives a single entry per CDR3 protein. The sample lists some 510,000 distinct CDR3 sequences, under 60% seen once, with 8.2% in the top ten. For the diagnoses, clinical symptoms, serum thyroxine and TRAb, thyroid ultrasound and orbital computed tomography were used. This CDR3 comprises 17 residues. The germline V gene has CDR1 MNHEY and CDR2 SVGAGI. The ends lost 2 bases at V and 1 base at J; junction bases unmatched: 9. This clonotype was recorded once.

The source is a woman aged 18-29 years with Graves' hyperthyroidism. The specimen sequenced was peripheral blood or thyroid tissue (not recorded which). V gene TRBV6-5 combines with J gene TRBJ2-7; 9 bases agree with TRBD2. CDR3 in DNA: TGTGCCAGCAGTTACCCCGGGGGAGCGGGAGGTTCCTACGAGCAGTACTTC. It codes for CASSYPGGAGGSYEQYF.